The present TCR beta chain was sequenced within a study of shared clonotypes between healthy human individuals. Only in-frame clones appear in the TCRdb table, and some are missing; sequencing was by immunoSEQ multiplex PCR. The table shows about 560,000 clones, with around 77% occurring only once. Study donors comprised healthy, HIV-negative adults devoid of recent acute infection or vaccination. Each donor was a Caucasian adult residing in Nashville, Tennessee. The V gene lost 2 bases and the J gene lost 0 bases, with 5 bases spanning the gap. The CDR3 runs to 15 residues. Germline V gene lookup returns CDR1 MRHNA and CDR2 SNTAGT.

Sequenced: PBMCs. The rearrangement joins TRBV6-4 to TRBJ2-6; D not resolved. This clonotype was obtained from a woman in her thirties or forties in good health. Some clones in this sample may be carry-over from other donors' samples. The CDR3 DNA reads TGTGCCAGCAGTGACGATATCTCTGGGGCCAACGTCCTGACTTTC. It encodes CASSDDISGANVLTF.